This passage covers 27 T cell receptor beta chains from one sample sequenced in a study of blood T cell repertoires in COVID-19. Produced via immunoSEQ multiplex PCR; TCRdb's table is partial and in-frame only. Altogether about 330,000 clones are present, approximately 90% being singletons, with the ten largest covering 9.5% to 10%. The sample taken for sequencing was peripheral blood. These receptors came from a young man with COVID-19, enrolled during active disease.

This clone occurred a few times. DNA for the CDR3: TGTGCCAGCAGCGCCTCAAGCGGGTATAGCTCCTACAATGAGCAGTTCTTC. This gives the protein CASSASSGYSSYNEQFF. V and J are TRBV9 and TRBJ2-1; D may be TRBD2 (6 bases). Germline assignment: CDR1 SGDLS and CDR2 YYNGEE. The V gene lost 3 bases and the J gene lost 0 bases, with 16 bases spanning the gap. The CDR3 is made up of 17 amino acids.

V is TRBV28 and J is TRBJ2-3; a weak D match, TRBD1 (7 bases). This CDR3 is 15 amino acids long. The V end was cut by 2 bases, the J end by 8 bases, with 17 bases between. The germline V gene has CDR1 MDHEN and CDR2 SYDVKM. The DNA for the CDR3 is TGTGCCAGCAGTTTAGAGGGGGCCAGGGGAGGTACGCAGTATTTT. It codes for CASSLEGARGGTQYF.

DNA of the CDR3: TGTGCCAGCAGCGCCCAGGAGCGGGGCACAGATACGCAGTATTTT. This gives the protein CASSAQERGTDTQYF. The gene calls are TRBV5-4 and TRBJ2-3; perhaps TRBD2 as D (6 bases). CDR1 and CDR2 (germline): SGHNT, YYREEE (reference sequence). V lost 4 bases and J lost 1, with 13 bases in between. The CDR3 has 15 residues.

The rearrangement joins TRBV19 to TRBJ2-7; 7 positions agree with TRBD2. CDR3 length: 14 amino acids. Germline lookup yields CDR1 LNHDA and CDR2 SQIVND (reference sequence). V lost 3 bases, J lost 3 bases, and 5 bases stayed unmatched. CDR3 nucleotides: TGTGCCAGTAGTATCGGACTAGGGGACTACGAGCAGTACTTC. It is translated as CASSIGLGDYEQYF. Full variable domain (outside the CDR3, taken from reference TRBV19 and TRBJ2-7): DGGITQSPKYLFRKEGQNVTLSCEQNLNHDAMYWYRQDPGQGLRLIYYSQIVNDFQKGDIAEGYSVSREKKESFPLTVTSAQKNPTAFYLCASSIGLGDYEQYFGPGTRLTVT.

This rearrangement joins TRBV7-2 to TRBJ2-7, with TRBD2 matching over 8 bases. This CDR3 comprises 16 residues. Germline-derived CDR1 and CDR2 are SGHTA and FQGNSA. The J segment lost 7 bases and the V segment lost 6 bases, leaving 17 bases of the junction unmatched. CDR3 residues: CASRTQPGGAGGEQYF. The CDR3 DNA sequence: TGTGCCAGCAGAACACAGCCGGGGGGGGCCGGGGGAGAGCAGTACTTC.

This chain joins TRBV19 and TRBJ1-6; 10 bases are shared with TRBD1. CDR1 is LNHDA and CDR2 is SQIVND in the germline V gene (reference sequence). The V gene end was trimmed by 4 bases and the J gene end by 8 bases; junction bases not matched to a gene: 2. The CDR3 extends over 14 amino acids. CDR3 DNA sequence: TGTGCCAGTAGTAGGGACAGGGGTCATTCACCCCTCCACTTT. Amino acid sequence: CASSRDRGHSPLHF.

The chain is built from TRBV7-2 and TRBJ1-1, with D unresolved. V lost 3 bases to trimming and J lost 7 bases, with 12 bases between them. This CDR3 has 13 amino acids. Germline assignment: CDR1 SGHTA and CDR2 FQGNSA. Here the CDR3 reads CASSFLAAGEAFF. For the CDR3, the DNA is TGTGCCAGCAGCTTCCTCGCCGCAGGTGAAGCTTTCTTT.

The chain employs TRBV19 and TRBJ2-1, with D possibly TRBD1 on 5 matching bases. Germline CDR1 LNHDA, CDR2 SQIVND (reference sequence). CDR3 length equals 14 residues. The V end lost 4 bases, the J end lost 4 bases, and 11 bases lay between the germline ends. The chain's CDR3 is CASSTRREYNEQFF. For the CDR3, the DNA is TGTGCCAGTAGTACGCGCAGGGAATACAATGAGCAGTTCTTC.

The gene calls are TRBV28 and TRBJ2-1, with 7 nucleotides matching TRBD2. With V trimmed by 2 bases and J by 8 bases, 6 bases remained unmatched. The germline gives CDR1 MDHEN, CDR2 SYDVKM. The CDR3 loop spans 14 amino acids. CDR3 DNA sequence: TGTGCCAGCAGTTTAGTGGGGAGCGGGGATGAGCAGTTCTTC. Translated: CASSLVGSGDEQFF. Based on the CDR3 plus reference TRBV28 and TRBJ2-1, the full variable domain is DVKVTQSSRYLVKRTGEKVFLECVQDMDHENMFWYRQDPGLGLRLIYFSYDVKMKEKGDIPEGYSVSREKKERFSLILESASTNQTSMYLCASSLVGSGDEQFFGPGTRLTVL.

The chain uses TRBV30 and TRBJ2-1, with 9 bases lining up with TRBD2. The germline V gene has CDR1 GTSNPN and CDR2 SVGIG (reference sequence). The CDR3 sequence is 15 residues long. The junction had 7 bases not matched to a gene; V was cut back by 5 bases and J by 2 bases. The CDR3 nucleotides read TGTGCCTGGTGGGCGAGCGGGAGGCCCTACAATGAGCAGTTCTTC. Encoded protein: CAWWASGRPYNEQFF.

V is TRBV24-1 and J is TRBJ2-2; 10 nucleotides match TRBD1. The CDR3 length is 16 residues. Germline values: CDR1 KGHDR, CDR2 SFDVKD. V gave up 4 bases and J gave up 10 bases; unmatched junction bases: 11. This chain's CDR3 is CATSDAGTGAREELFF. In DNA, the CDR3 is TGTGCCACCAGTGACGCGGGGACAGGGGCTCGGGAGGAGCTGTTTTTT.

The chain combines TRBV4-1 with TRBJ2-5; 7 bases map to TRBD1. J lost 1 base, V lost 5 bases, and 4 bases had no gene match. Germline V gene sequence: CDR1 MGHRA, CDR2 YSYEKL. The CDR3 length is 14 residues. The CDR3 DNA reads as TGCGCCAGCAGCAGCAGGGGGTCCCAAGAGACCCAGTACTTC. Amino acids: CASSSRGSQETQYF.

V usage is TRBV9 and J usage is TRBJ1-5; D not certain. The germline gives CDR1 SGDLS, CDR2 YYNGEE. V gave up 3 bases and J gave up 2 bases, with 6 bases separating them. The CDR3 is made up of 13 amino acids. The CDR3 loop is CASSEEGNQPQHF. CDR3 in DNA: TGTGCCAGCAGCGAAGAGGGCAATCAGCCCCAGCATTTT.

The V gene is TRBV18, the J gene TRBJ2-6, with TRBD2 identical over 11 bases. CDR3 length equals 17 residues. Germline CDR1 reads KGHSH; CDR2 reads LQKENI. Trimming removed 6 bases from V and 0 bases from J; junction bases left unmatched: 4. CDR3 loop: CASSGLAGYSGANVLTF. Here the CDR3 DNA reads TGTGCCAGCTCCGGACTAGCGGGTTACTCTGGGGCCAACGTCCTGACTTTC.

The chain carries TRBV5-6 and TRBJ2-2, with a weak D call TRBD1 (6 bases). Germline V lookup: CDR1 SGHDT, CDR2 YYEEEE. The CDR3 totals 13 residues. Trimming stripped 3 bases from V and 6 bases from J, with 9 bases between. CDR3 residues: CASSSGVPGELFF. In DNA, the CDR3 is TGTGCCAGCAGCTCAGGGGTTCCCGGGGAGCTGTTTTTT.

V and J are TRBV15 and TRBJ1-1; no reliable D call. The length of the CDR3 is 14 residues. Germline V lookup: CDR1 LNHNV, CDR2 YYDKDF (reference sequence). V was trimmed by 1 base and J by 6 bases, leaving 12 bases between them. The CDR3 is CATSRVTSYPEAFF. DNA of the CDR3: TGTGCCACCAGCAGAGTCACCAGTTACCCTGAAGCTTTCTTT.

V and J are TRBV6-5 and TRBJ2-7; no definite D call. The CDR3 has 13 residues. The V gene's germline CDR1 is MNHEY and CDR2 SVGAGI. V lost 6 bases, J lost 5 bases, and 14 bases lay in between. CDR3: CASSSLPLHEQYF. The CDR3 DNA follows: TGTGCCAGCAGCTCACTACCCCTCCACGAGCAGTACTTC.

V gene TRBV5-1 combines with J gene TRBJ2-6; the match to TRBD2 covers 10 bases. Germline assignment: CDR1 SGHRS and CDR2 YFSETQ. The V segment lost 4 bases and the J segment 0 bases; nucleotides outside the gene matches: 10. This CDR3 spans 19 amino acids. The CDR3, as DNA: TGCGCCAGCAGCCCGGCCGCTAGCGGGAGCCCCTCTGGGGCCAACGTCCTGACTTTC. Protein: CASSPAASGSPSGANVLTF.

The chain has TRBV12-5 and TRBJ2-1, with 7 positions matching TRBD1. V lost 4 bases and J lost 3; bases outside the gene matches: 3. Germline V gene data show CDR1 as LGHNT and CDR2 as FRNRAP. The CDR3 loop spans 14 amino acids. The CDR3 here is CASGSTGSYNEQFF. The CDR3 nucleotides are TGTGCTAGTGGTTCGACAGGGAGCTACAATGAGCAGTTCTTC.

The CDR3 loop reads CASSTTTGWQHEQYF. The CDR3 DNA reads TGTGCCAGCAGTACGACGACAGGGTGGCAGCACGAGCAGTACTTC. The rearrangement uses TRBV27 and TRBJ2-7; 7 bases map to TRBD1. The CDR3 sequence is 15 residues long. CDR1 is MNHEY, CDR2 SMNVEV, per germline (reference sequence). V trimming: 5 bases; J trimming: 5 bases; junction bases outside the gene matches: 12.

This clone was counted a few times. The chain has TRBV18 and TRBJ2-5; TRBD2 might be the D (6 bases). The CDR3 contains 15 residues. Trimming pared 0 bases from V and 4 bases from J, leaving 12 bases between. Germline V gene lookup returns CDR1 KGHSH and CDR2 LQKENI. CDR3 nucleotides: TGTGCCAGCTCACCACCGCTAGCGTTCCCAGAGACCCAGTACTTC. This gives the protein CASSPPLAFPETQYF.

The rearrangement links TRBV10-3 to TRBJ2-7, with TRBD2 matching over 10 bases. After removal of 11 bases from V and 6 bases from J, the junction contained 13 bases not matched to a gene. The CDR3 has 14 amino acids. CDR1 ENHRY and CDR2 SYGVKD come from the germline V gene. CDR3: CAVKGSGGAGEQYF. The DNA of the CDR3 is TGTGCCGTCAAGGGGAGCGGGGGGGCGGGCGAGCAGTACTTC.

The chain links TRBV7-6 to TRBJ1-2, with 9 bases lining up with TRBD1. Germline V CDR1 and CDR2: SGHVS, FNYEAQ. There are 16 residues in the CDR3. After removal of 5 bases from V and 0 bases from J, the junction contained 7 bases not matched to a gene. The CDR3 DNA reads TGTGCCAGCAGCGGACAGGGGACAATACCTAACTATGGCTACACCTTC. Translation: CASSGQGTIPNYGYTF.

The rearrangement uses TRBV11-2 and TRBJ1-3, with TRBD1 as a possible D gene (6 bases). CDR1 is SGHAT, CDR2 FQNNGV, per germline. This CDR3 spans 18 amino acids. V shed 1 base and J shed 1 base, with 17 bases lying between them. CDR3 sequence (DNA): TGTGCCAGCAGCTTAGGGCTCGGCAGGGGAGCGTCTGGAAACACCATATATTTT. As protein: CASSLGLGRGASGNTIYF.

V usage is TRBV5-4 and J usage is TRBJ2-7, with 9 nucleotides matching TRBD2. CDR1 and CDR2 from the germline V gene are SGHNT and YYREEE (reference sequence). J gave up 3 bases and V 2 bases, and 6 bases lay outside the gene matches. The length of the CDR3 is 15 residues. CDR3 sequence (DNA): TGTGCCAGCAGCTTAGGGACTAGCAGCTTCTACGAGCAGTACTTC. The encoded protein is CASSLGTSSFYEQYF.

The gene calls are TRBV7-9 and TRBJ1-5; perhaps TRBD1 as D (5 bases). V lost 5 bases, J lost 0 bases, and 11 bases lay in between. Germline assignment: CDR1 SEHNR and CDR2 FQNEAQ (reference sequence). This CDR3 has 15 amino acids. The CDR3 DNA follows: TGTGCCAGCAGCGAAGACAGCTATAGCAATCAGCCCCAGCATTTT. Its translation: CASSEDSYSNQPQHF. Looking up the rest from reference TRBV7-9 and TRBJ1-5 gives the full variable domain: DTGVSQNPRHKITKRGQNVTFRCDPISEHNRLYWYRQTLGQGPEFLTYFQNEAQLEKSRLLSDRFSAERPKGSFSTLEIQRTEQGDSAMYLCASSEDSYSNQPQHFGDGTRLSIL.

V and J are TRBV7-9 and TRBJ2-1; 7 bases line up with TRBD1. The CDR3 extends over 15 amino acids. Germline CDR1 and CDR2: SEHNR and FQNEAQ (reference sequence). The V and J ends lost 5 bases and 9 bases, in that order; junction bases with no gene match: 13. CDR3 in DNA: TGTGCCAGCAGCCGCAGATGGACAGGAAGCGGTGAGCAGTTCTTC. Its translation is CASSRRWTGSGEQFF.